Below are 30 T cell receptor beta chains sequenced from a single sample in a study of response to subunit inactivated influenza vaccine. MiXCR, run by TCRdb on the RT-PCR reads, gives a single entry per CDR3 protein. The sample holds roughly 780,000 distinct CDR3 sequences, less than 20% seen once. The sequencing here drew on PBMCs from blood, taken about 5 days after vaccination. These receptors all come from a man in his fifties who received an inactivated influenza vaccine.

This sequence joins TRBV7-6 and TRBJ1-5, with 9 bases matching TRBD1. CDR1 and CDR2 (germline): SGHVS, FNYEAQ. Trimming removed 1 base from V and 5 bases from J; junction bases left unmatched: 9. The CDR3 extends over 17 amino acids. CDR3 coding DNA: TGTGCCAGCAGCTTAGGTACAGGGGGCCCCCTGGATCAGCCCCAGCATTTT. This translates into CASSLGTGGPLDQPQHF.

This clonotype was found a few times. The chain has TRBV5-8 and TRBJ2-1; maybe TRBD2 (6 bases). The CDR3 sequence is 15 residues long. Trimming stripped 5 bases from V and 2 bases from J, with 14 bases between. Germline-derived CDR1 and CDR2 are SGHTS and YDEGEE. The CDR3 DNA follows: TGTGCCAGCAGGGCTAGGACTATTCCCTACAATGAGCAGTTCTTC. It translates to CASRARTIPYNEQFF. The whole variable domain, filled in from reference TRBV5-8 and TRBJ2-1, reads EAGVTQSPTHLIKTRGQQATLRCSPISGHTSVYWYQQALGLGLQFLLWYDEGEERNRGNFPPRFSGRQFPNYSSELNVNALELEDSALYLCASRARTIPYNEQFFGPGTRLTVL.

This clonotype occurred a few times. The rearrangement links TRBV12-3 or TRBV12-4 to TRBJ2-2, with a tentative D call TRBD2 (5 bases). The length of the CDR3 is 18 residues. Deletions cut 4 bases from V and 2 bases from J, with 20 bases between. This CDR3 reads CASSSERARAANTGELFF. CDR3 sequence (DNA): TGTGCCAGCAGTTCCGAAAGGGCGCGAGCGGCAAACACCGGGGAGCTGTTTTTT.

This clonotype was seen more than once but under ten times. The chain employs TRBV5-4 and TRBJ1-2, with D tentatively TRBD1 (6 bases). The CDR3 totals 14 residues. V was shortened by 3 bases and J by 4 bases, with 13 bases between the two germline ends. Germline loops: CDR1 SGHNT, CDR2 YYREEE (reference sequence). CDR3 bases: TGTGCCAGCAGCTCCCCGACAGGTAGCTATGGCTACACCTTC. It encodes CASSSPTGSYGYTF.

The chain carries TRBV11-2 and TRBJ1-2; D perhaps matches TRBD1 (5 bases). This CDR3 is built from 12 residues. CDR1 and CDR2 from the germline V gene are SGHAT and FQNNGV. The V gene lost 4 bases and the J gene lost 7 bases, with 10 bases spanning the gap. DNA for the CDR3: TGTGCCAGCAGCTATAATGGGGCTGGCTACACCTTC. The encoded protein is CASSYNGAGYTF. Complete variable domain (other parts from reference TRBV11-2 and TRBJ1-2): EAGVAQSPRYKIIEKRQSVAFWCNPISGHATLYWYQQILGQGPKLLIQFQNNGVVDDSQLPKDRFSAERLKGVDSTLKIQPAKLEDSAVYLCASSYNGAGYTFGSGTRLTVV.

V gene TRBV7-9 combines with J gene TRBJ2-3; D uncertain. Trimming removed 2 bases from V and 0 bases from J, with 12 bases in between. The CDR3 is 16 amino acids. Germline V gene data show CDR1 as SEHNR and CDR2 as FQNEAQ (reference sequence). The CDR3 DNA reads TGTGCCAGCAGCTTACAGGCAGGTGCTAGCACAGATACGCAGTATTTT. Protein product: CASSLQAGASTDTQYF.

For this clonotype: One end of the junction fails to match germline, which may point to a read error. V gene TRBV20-1 combines with J gene TRBJ1-4; no clear D gene. The CDR3 contains 16 residues. CDR1 and CDR2 from the germline V gene are DFQATT and SNEGSKA (reference sequence). As DNA, the CDR3 is TGCTGTGCTAGAGATATTACGGTCGCAACTAATGAAAAACTGTTTTTT. Its protein is CCARDITVATNEKLFF.

In this sample, this clonotype turned up a few times. This chain uses TRBV28 with TRBJ2-7; 9 bases are shared with TRBD2. This CDR3 contains 14 residues. Per the germline V gene, CDR1 is MDHEN and CDR2 is SYDVKM. Losses at the gene ends were 6 bases for V and 4 bases for J; bases not matched to a gene: 7. This CDR3 reads CASRKREVQYEQYF. The DNA of the CDR3 is TGTGCCAGCAGGAAGCGGGAGGTTCAGTACGAGCAGTACTTC. Full variable domain (outside the CDR3, taken from reference TRBV28 and TRBJ2-7): DVKVTQSSRYLVKRTGEKVFLECVQDMDHENMFWYRQDPGLGLRLIYFSYDVKMKEKGDIPEGYSVSREKKERFSLILESASTNQTSMYLCASRKREVQYEQYFGPGTRLTVT.

This clonotype showed up many times. The chain joins TRBV10-3 to TRBJ2-3, with 10 bases that match TRBD2. Germline lookup yields CDR1 ENHRY and CDR2 SYGVKD. The CDR3 runs 13 residues. V trimming: 4 bases; J trimming: 5 bases; junction bases outside the gene matches: 0. The CDR3 bases are TGTGCCATCAGTGCTAGCGGGAGAGATACGCAGTATTTT. As protein: CAISASGRDTQYF.

The chain is built from TRBV30 and TRBJ1-5; TRBD1 aligns across 7 bases. Trimming at V came to 2 bases and at J to 4 bases, leaving 8 bases not matched to a gene. Germline lookup yields CDR1 GTSNPN and CDR2 SVGIG (reference sequence). This CDR3 is built from 15 residues. As DNA, the CDR3 is TGTGCCTGGAGTAGTGCAGGGGGTTTGAATCAGCCCCAGCATTTT. Translated, it gives CAWSSAGGLNQPQHF.

The CDR3 spells CASKPAGGTEAFF. In nucleotides, the CDR3 is TGTGCCAGCAAACCCGCAGGGGGCACTGAAGCTTTCTTT. The chain uses TRBV27 and TRBJ1-1, with TRBD1 matching over 7 bases. V lost 7 bases, J lost 4 bases, and 6 bases stayed unmatched. Germline loops: CDR1 MNHEY, CDR2 SMNVEV (reference sequence). CDR3 size: 13 residues.

The chain combines TRBV28 with TRBJ1-1; D might be TRBD1 (6 bases). The CDR3 consists of 17 residues. The germline gives CDR1 MDHEN, CDR2 SYDVKM. V lost 5 bases and J lost 6, with 25 bases in between. CDR3 in DNA: TGTGCCAGCAGTACCCGGACAGTGACACCCTTTGTGGCTGAAGCTTTCTTT. This translates into CASSTRTVTPFVAEAFF.

There are a few counts of this clonotype. Compared with germline, one end of the junction differs, possibly owing to a read error. The genes are TRBV7-9 and TRBJ1-2, with a tentative D call TRBD1 (5 bases). The CDR3 runs 12 residues. Germline V gene lookup returns CDR1 SEHNR and CDR2 FQNEAQ (reference sequence). Written as DNA, the CDR3 is TGCGCCGCAGGAGGGGCGCATTATGGCTACACCTTC. Translating gives CAAGGAHYGYTF.

The chain uses TRBV15 and TRBJ2-4; no firm D call. The CDR3 extends over 13 amino acids. The ends were cut back, 1 base at V and 4 bases at J, with 5 bases in the middle. Germline assignment: CDR1 LNHNV and CDR2 YYDKDF (reference sequence). The CDR3 here is CATSRAPKNIQYF. The CDR3 DNA is TGTGCCACCAGCAGAGCCCCGAAAAACATTCAGTACTTC.

V and J are TRBV20-1 and TRBJ2-2, with D uncertain. This CDR3 is built from 15 residues. Trimming pared 2 bases from V and 4 bases from J, leaving 14 bases between. Germline V gene sequence: CDR1 DFQATT, CDR2 SNEGSKA (reference sequence). CDR3 DNA sequence: TGCAGTGCTAGACTTGTAGGCAGCCTCACCGGGGAGCTGTTTTTT. Encoded protein: CSARLVGSLTGELFF.

In its sample, this clonotype was seen many times. This chain connects TRBV20-1 to TRBJ2-5; unclear D gene. The CDR3 is 14 residues long. Germline V CDR1 and CDR2: DFQATT, SNEGSKA (reference sequence). The V end was cut by 0 bases, the J end by 2 bases, with 10 bases between. In DNA form, the CDR3 reads TGCAGTGCTAGAGACTGGCGCTTACAAGAGACCCAGTACTTC. The encoded protein is CSARDWRLQETQYF.

V gene TRBV6-5 combines with J gene TRBJ1-2, with 8 positions matching TRBD1. The CDR3 spans 16 residues. Unmatched junction bases numbered 13, after V lost 2 bases and J lost 8 bases. The germline gives CDR1 MNHEY, CDR2 SVGAGI. The CDR3 nucleotides read TGTGCCAGCAGTTACACGCCCTGGGACAGGAAGAACGGCTACACCTTC. This translates into CASSYTPWDRKNGYTF.

Ten or more counts support this clonotype. The CDR3 region has the DNA TGCGCCAGCAGCTTGGACACAGGCTTCGAGCAGTACTTC. Translation gives CASSLDTGFEQYF. The gene calls are TRBV5-1 and TRBJ2-7; tentative D call: TRBD1 (5 bases). The CDR3 has 13 amino acids. Germline CDR1 is SGHRS and CDR2 is YFSETQ. The germline V and J ends were trimmed by 0 bases and 6 bases, with 10 bases remaining between them.

This rearrangement joins TRBV7-2 to TRBJ2-2; D is unresolved. Germline values: CDR1 SGHTA, CDR2 FQGNSA. V gave up 6 bases and J gave up 5 bases, with 13 bases separating them. The CDR3 totals 14 residues. CDR3 loop: CASSHSIGTGELFF. CDR3 coding DNA: TGTGCCAGCAGTCATAGTATTGGGACCGGGGAGCTGTTTTTT. Variable domain in full (rest from reference TRBV7-2 and TRBJ2-2): GAGVSQSPSNKVTEKGKDVELRCDPISGHTALYWYRQSLGQGLEFLIYFQGNSAPDKSGLPSDRFSAERTGGSVSTLTIQRTQQEDSAVYLCASSHSIGTGELFFGEGSRLTVL.

Only a few counts were recorded for this clonotype. V gene TRBV27 combines with J gene TRBJ2-3; D assignment may be TRBD1 or TRBD2 (5 bases each). V was clipped by 0 bases and J by 0 bases, with 16 bases between them. Germline-derived CDR1 and CDR2 are MNHEY and SMNVEV (reference sequence). This CDR3 has 18 amino acids. The CDR3 loop reads CASSLSPSGTLSTDTQYF. The CDR3 DNA is TGTGCCAGCAGTTTATCCCCATCTGGGACGCTTAGCACAGATACGCAGTATTTT.

This chain links TRBV27 with TRBJ2-7; D is unresolved. Trimming left V 6 bases short and J 2 bases short, with 8 bases between. The CDR3 consists of 12 residues. Germline V gene lookup returns CDR1 MNHEY and CDR2 SMNVEV (reference sequence). The DNA for the CDR3 is TGTGCCAGCAGCCAATATACCTACGAGCAGTACTTC. Translating gives CASSQYTYEQYF.

The rearrangement links TRBV5-6 to TRBJ2-3; 15 bases fit TRBD2. The trim removed 4 bases at V and 10 bases at J, leaving 10 bases unmatched. The CDR3 runs to 16 residues. Looked up from germline, CDR1 is SGHDT and CDR2 is YYEEEE. The CDR3 loop is CASSGAGTSGGKAQYF. In nucleotides, the CDR3 is TGTGCCAGCAGCGGAGCCGGGACTAGCGGGGGGAAGGCGCAGTATTTT.

This chain links TRBV7-9 with TRBJ2-3; TRBD2 aligns across 13 bases. The CDR3 covers 14 residues. CDR1 and CDR2 from the germline V gene are SEHNR and FQNEAQ (reference sequence). The trim removed 10 bases at V and 6 bases at J, leaving 7 bases unmatched. For the CDR3, the DNA is TGTGCCACCCACTCGGGACTAGCGGGGGATACGCAGTATTTT. Amino acid sequence: CATHSGLAGDTQYF.

In its sample, this clonotype was seen a few times. The chain uses TRBV4-3 and TRBJ2-7; possibly TRBD1 for D (7 bases). The CDR3 has 15 residues. Trimming cost V 1 base and J 2 bases, with 12 bases left between them. Germline V lookup: CDR1 LGHNA, CDR2 YSLEER. The CDR3 region is CASSQAQGGTYEQYF. In DNA form, the CDR3 reads TGCGCCAGCAGCCAAGCCCAGGGGGGAACCTACGAGCAGTACTTC.

This sequence joins TRBV6-1 and TRBJ2-3, with D hard to call. CDR1 and CDR2 (germline): MNHNS, SASEGT. V lost 4 bases to trimming and J lost 3 bases, with 11 bases between them. This CDR3 has 14 amino acids. DNA of the CDR3: TGTGCCAGCAGTGTGTCGGGTAAAACAGATACGCAGTATTTT. It codes for CASSVSGKTDTQYF.

This chain connects TRBV12-3 or TRBV12-4 to TRBJ2-1; tentatively, D is TRBD2 (7 bases). The V and J ends lost 6 bases and 4 bases respectively, with 16 bases between them. CDR3 length: 15 amino acids. The DNA of the CDR3 is TGTGCCAGCAGCACCGCGGGGGCCCCATACAATGAGCAGTTCTTC. As protein: CASSTAGAPYNEQFF.

This clonotype was observed a handful of times. The chain couples TRBV7-2 to TRBJ2-1; tentatively, D is TRBD1 (5 bases). CDR1 is SGHTA, CDR2 FQGNSA, per germline. The CDR3 has 16 amino acids. V was cut by 5 bases and J by 6 bases, with 20 bases left in between. This CDR3 reads CASSMTYLGPRNEQFF. The CDR3 coding sequence is TGTGCCAGCAGCATGACCTACCTGGGGCCTCGCAATGAGCAGTTCTTC.

This clonotype was seen a few times. The rearrangement uses TRBV10-3 and TRBJ2-6; 7 bases line up with TRBD1. The CDR3 sequence is 15 residues long. Germline V gene sequence: CDR1 ENHRY, CDR2 SYGVKD. V lost 4 bases and J lost 3; bases outside the gene matches: 3. CDR3 sequence reads: CAISADRVGANVLTF. The CDR3 bases are TGTGCCATCAGTGCCGACAGGGTTGGGGCCAACGTCCTGACTTTC.

This clonotype has ten or more counts. This chain joins TRBV20-1 and TRBJ2-1; perhaps TRBD2 as D (6 bases). The CDR3 totals 14 residues. Between the trimmed V and J ends, which lost 3 bases and 3 bases, there was a span of 12 bases. Germline V CDR1 and CDR2: DFQATT, SNEGSKA (reference sequence). This chain's CDR3 is CSASGSGSYNEQFF. DNA of the CDR3: TGCAGTGCTAGCGGGAGCGGAAGCTACAATGAGCAGTTCTTC.

There are many counts of this clonotype. This chain uses TRBV29-1 with TRBJ1-5, with TRBD1 identical over 9 bases. The V and J ends lost 6 bases and 2 bases, in that order; junction bases with no gene match: 8. Germline V gene sequence: CDR1 SQVTM, CDR2 ANQGSEA. CDR3 length: 15 residues. This CDR3 reads CSVADRGFGNQPQHF. CDR3 DNA: TGCAGCGTCGCTGACAGGGGGTTCGGCAATCAGCCCCAGCATTTT.